These T cell receptor beta chains were read from a single sample in a study of blood T cell repertoires in COVID-19. The data were produced by immunoSEQ multiplex PCR, yet TCRdb's version contains in-frame clones alone and is incomplete. The sample holds around 51,000 clones; about 86% are singletons and the top ten take roughly 2.9%. Sequenced: peripheral blood. The receptor set was obtained from a woman of 80 years or more with acute or convalescent COVID-19. Each CDR3 is given with its conserved first and last residue. D genes are given only for firm matches. The size of a clone is reported for some rows only, either as once, few or many, or as a class for expanded clones.

CDR3aa: CASSLDRARNQPQHF
CDR3nt: TGTGCCAGCAGCTTAGACAGGGCCAGGAATCAGCCCCAGCATTTT
j_gene: TRBJ1-5
d_gene: TRBD1
v_gene: TRBV5-6
abundance: once

CDR3aa: CAISAGGGNTIYF
CDR3nt: TGTGCCATCAGCGCAGGGGGAGGAAACACCATATATTTT
j_gene: TRBJ1-3
d_gene: TRBD1
v_gene: TRBV10-3
abundance: .

CDR3aa: CASSQIPLGGGTGNTIYF
CDR3nt: TGCGCCAGCAGCCAGATCCCCCTAGGGGGGGGCACTGGAAACACCATATATTTT
j_gene: TRBJ1-3
d_gene: .
v_gene: TRBV4-1
abundance: .

CDR3aa: CASSPSLGQGAFGYTF
CDR3nt: TGTGCCAGCAGTCCCTCCCTCGGACAGGGCGCCTTTGGCTACACCTTC
j_gene: TRBJ1-2
d_gene: TRBD1
v_gene: TRBV27
abundance: few

CDR3aa: CASSSTSYEQYF
CDR3nt: TGTGCCAGCAGCTCCACATCCTACGAGCAGTACTTC
j_gene: TRBJ2-7
d_gene: .
v_gene: TRBV5-6
abundance: .

CDR3aa: CASRDTGDGVSNSPLHF
CDR3nt: TGTGCCAGCAGGGACACAGGGGACGGGGTGAGTAATTCACCCCTCCACTTT
j_gene: TRBJ1-6
d_gene: TRBD1
v_gene: TRBV7-9
abundance: .

CDR3aa: CASSSPRNTEAFF
CDR3nt: TGTGCCAGCAGCTCCCCTCGGAACACTGAAGCTTTCTTT
j_gene: TRBJ1-1
d_gene: .
v_gene: TRBV11-2
abundance: .

CDR3aa: CASSRGRDTQYF
CDR3nt: TGTGCCAGCAGTAGGGGTCGCGATACGCAGTATTTT
j_gene: TRBJ2-3
d_gene: .
v_gene: TRBV6-2/TRBV6-3
abundance: .

CDR3aa: CASSLRLAGGGDTQYF
CDR3nt: TGTGCCAGCAGCTTGAGGCTAGCGGGGGGGGGAGATACGCAGTATTTT
j_gene: TRBJ2-3
d_gene: TRBD2
v_gene: TRBV5-4
abundance: .

CDR3aa: CSVLQPGQGRYEQYF
CDR3nt: TGCAGCGTTCTTCAACCGGGACAGGGAAGGTACGAGCAGTACTTC
j_gene: TRBJ2-7
d_gene: TRBD1
v_gene: TRBV29-1
abundance: .

CDR3aa: CASRLAGGSYEQYF
CDR3nt: TGTGCCAGCAGACTAGCGGGGGGCTCCTACGAGCAGTACTTC
j_gene: TRBJ2-7
d_gene: TRBD2
v_gene: TRBV6-5
abundance: .

CDR3aa: CASSSTGNTEAFF
CDR3nt: TGTGCCAGCAGCTCGACAGGGAACACTGAAGCTTTCTTT
j_gene: TRBJ1-1
d_gene: .
v_gene: TRBV12-3/TRBV12-4
abundance: .

CDR3aa: CASSQDQAQLYNSPLHF
CDR3nt: TGTGCCAGCAGCCAAGATCAGGCTCAACTCTATAATTCACCCCTCCACTTT
j_gene: TRBJ1-6
d_gene: .
v_gene: TRBV4-2
abundance: few

CDR3aa: CASSLLGQGNTGELFF
CDR3nt: TGTGCCAGCAGCTTATTGGGACAGGGAAACACCGGGGAGCTGTTTTTT
j_gene: TRBJ2-2
d_gene: TRBD1
v_gene: TRBV7-3
abundance: .

CDR3aa: CASSVDRGNTEAFF
CDR3nt: TGCGCCAGCAGCGTCGACAGGGGGAACACTGAAGCTTTCTTT
j_gene: TRBJ1-1
d_gene: TRBD1
v_gene: TRBV5-1
abundance: .

CDR3aa: CASSRGDPQETQYF
CDR3nt: TGTGCCAGCAGCCGGGGGGACCCCCAAGAGACCCAGTACTTC
j_gene: TRBJ2-5
d_gene: TRBD2
v_gene: TRBV9
abundance: .

CDR3aa: CATSDFRQGPSNQPQHF
CDR3nt: TGTGCCACCAGTGATTTCCGACAGGGGCCCTCCAATCAGCCCCAGCATTTT
j_gene: TRBJ1-5
d_gene: TRBD1
v_gene: TRBV24-1
abundance: once

CDR3aa: CASSFTGGGNQPQHF
CDR3nt: TGTGCCAGCAGCTTCACAGGGGGCGGGAATCAGCCCCAGCATTTT
j_gene: TRBJ1-5
d_gene: TRBD1
v_gene: TRBV5-6
abundance: .

CDR3aa: CALQGRNTEAFF
CDR3nt: TGTGCCCTACAGGGACGGAACACTGAAGCTTTCTTT
j_gene: TRBJ1-1
d_gene: .
v_gene: TRBV30
abundance: .

CDR3aa: CASSFPSQITEAFF
CDR3nt: TGTGCCAGCAGCTTCCCCTCCCAGATCACTGAAGCTTTCTTT
j_gene: TRBJ1-1
d_gene: .
v_gene: TRBV7-2
abundance: .

CDR3aa: CASSVDLGGSTGELFF
CDR3nt: TGTGCCAGCAGCGTAGACCTGGGCGGGAGCACCGGGGAGCTGTTTTTT
j_gene: TRBJ2-2
d_gene: TRBD2
v_gene: TRBV9
abundance: .

CDR3aa: CASSAGGGADNQPQHF
CDR3nt: TGTGCCAGCAGCGCGGGGGGAGGGGCGGACAATCAGCCCCAGCATTTT
j_gene: TRBJ1-5
d_gene: .
v_gene: TRBV9
abundance: .

CDR3aa: CASSWALNSPLHF
CDR3nt: TGCGCCAGCAGCTGGGCATTGAATTCACCCCTCCACTTT
j_gene: TRBJ1-6
d_gene: .
v_gene: TRBV4-1
abundance: .

CDR3aa: CASSAIAGAGDEQFF
CDR3nt: TGTGCCAGCAGCGCCATAGCGGGGGCCGGGGATGAGCAGTTCTTC
j_gene: TRBJ2-1
d_gene: TRBD2
v_gene: TRBV11-2
abundance: few

CDR3aa: CASSSHDRGGYTF
CDR3nt: TGTGCCAGCAGTTCCCATGACAGGGGCGGCTACACCTTC
j_gene: TRBJ1-2
d_gene: TRBD1
v_gene: TRBV28
abundance: .

CDR3aa: CASSPQGLAGVYEQYF
CDR3nt: TGTGCCAGCTCACCCCAAGGACTAGCGGGGGTCTACGAGCAGTACTTC
j_gene: TRBJ2-7
d_gene: TRBD2
v_gene: TRBV18
abundance: .

CDR3aa: CASSIGQGLNYGYTF
CDR3nt: TGTGCCAGTAGTATCGGACAGGGGCTTAACTATGGCTACACCTTC
j_gene: TRBJ1-2
d_gene: TRBD1
v_gene: TRBV19
abundance: .

CDR3aa: CASSLVGADSNYGYTF
CDR3nt: TGTGCCAGCAGCTTAGTGGGGGCAGATTCTAACTATGGCTACACCTTC
j_gene: TRBJ1-2
d_gene: .
v_gene: TRBV7-2
abundance: .

CDR3aa: CAWELSRGRRTEAFF
CDR3nt: TGTGCCTGGGAACTTTCCAGGGGGAGGAGGACTGAAGCTTTCTTT
j_gene: TRBJ1-1
d_gene: TRBD1
v_gene: TRBV30
abundance: .

CDR3aa: CASSIKTGDQSAQHF
CDR3nt: TGTGCCAGTAGTATAAAGACAGGGGACCAATCAGCCCAGCATTTT
j_gene: TRBJ1-5
d_gene: TRBD1
v_gene: TRBV19
abundance: .

CDR3aa: CASRPDRVPLHF
CDR3nt: TGTGCCAGCAGGCCGGACAGGGTGCCCCTCCACTTT
j_gene: TRBJ1-6
d_gene: TRBD1
v_gene: TRBV2
abundance: .

CDR3aa: CASSLMGGAFYNEQFF
CDR3nt: TGTGCCAGCAGCTTAATGGGGGGGGCCTTCTACAATGAGCAGTTCTTC
j_gene: TRBJ2-1
d_gene: .
v_gene: TRBV7-2
abundance: .

CDR3aa: CASSKEMICKNYGYTF
CDR3nt: TGTGCCAGCAGCAAAGAAATGATTTGTAAGAACTACGGCTACACCTTC
j_gene: TRBJ1-2
d_gene: .
v_gene: TRBV21-1
abundance: .

CDR3aa: CAWTSGGAGNEQFF
CDR3nt: TGTGCCTGGACTAGCGGGGGGGCCGGGAATGAGCAGTTCTTC
j_gene: TRBJ2-1
d_gene: TRBD2
v_gene: TRBV30
abundance: .

CDR3aa: CASSSGRGSGGASDTQYF
CDR3nt: TGCGCCAGCAGCTCCGGGCGGGGGAGCGGGGGGGCCTCGGATACGCAGTATTTT
j_gene: TRBJ2-3
d_gene: TRBD2
v_gene: TRBV5-1
abundance: .

CDR3aa: CASSTDRDTEAFF
CDR3nt: TGTGCCAGCAGTACCGACAGGGACACTGAAGCTTTCTTT
j_gene: TRBJ1-1
d_gene: TRBD1
v_gene: TRBV2
abundance: .

CDR3aa: CASSYTGSTEAFF
CDR3nt: TGTGCCAGCAGTTATACAGGGAGCACTGAAGCTTTCTTT
j_gene: TRBJ1-1
d_gene: .
v_gene: TRBV6-5
abundance: .

CDR3aa: CASSLGAQGLEKLFF
CDR3nt: TGTGCCAGCAGCTTGGGGGCGCAGGGGCTGGAAAAACTGTTTTTT
j_gene: TRBJ1-4
d_gene: .
v_gene: TRBV5-8
abundance: .

CDR3aa: CASSSAISQQGAGNEQFF
CDR3nt: TGCGCCAGCAGTTCGGCCATCTCCCAACAGGGGGCCGGCAATGAGCAGTTCTTC
j_gene: TRBJ2-1
d_gene: TRBD1
v_gene: TRBV5-1
abundance: .

CDR3aa: CASSYGGGYGYTF
CDR3nt: TGTGCCAGCAGTTACGGGGGGGGCTATGGCTACACCTTC
j_gene: TRBJ1-2
d_gene: .
v_gene: TRBV6-5
abundance: .

CDR3aa: CASSYSGGNRGYTF
CDR3nt: TGTGCCAGCAGTTACTCGGGGGGAAACAGGGGCTACACCTTC
j_gene: TRBJ1-2
d_gene: .
v_gene: TRBV6-5
abundance: once

CDR3aa: CAWSVWSGSGEKLFF
CDR3nt: TGTGCCTGGAGTGTATGGAGTGGGAGTGGGGAAAAACTGTTTTTT
j_gene: TRBJ1-4
d_gene: .
v_gene: TRBV30
abundance: .

CDR3aa: CASSLGQGKDTQYF
CDR3nt: TGCGCCAGCAGCTTGGGACAGGGGAAAGATACGCAGTATTTT
j_gene: TRBJ2-3
d_gene: TRBD1
v_gene: TRBV5-1
abundance: .

CDR3aa: CASSQAGQGGYGYTF
CDR3nt: TGTGCCAGCAGCCAAGCCGGACAGGGAGGGTATGGCTACACCTTC
j_gene: TRBJ1-2
d_gene: TRBD1
v_gene: TRBV3-1/TRBV3-2
abundance: few

CDR3aa: CASSRAYEGAGYEQYF
CDR3nt: TGCGCCAGCAGCCGCGCATATGAGGGGGCCGGCTACGAGCAGTACTTC
j_gene: TRBJ2-7
d_gene: TRBD1
v_gene: TRBV4-1
abundance: .

CDR3aa: CASSLLNGNTEAFF
CDR3nt: TGTGCCAGCAGCTTACTCAACGGGAACACTGAAGCTTTCTTT
j_gene: TRBJ1-1
d_gene: .
v_gene: TRBV7-2
abundance: .

CDR3aa: CASSSGQVWGYGYTF
CDR3nt: TGTGCCAGTAGTTCCGGACAGGTCTGGGGCTATGGCTACACCTTC
j_gene: TRBJ1-2
d_gene: TRBD1
v_gene: TRBV19
abundance: .

CDR3aa: CASSFQGYGNQPQHF
CDR3nt: TGTGCCAGCAGCTTTCAGGGATATGGCAATCAGCCCCAGCATTTT
j_gene: TRBJ1-5
d_gene: .
v_gene: TRBV7-2
abundance: .

CDR3aa: CASTSGANEKLFF
CDR3nt: .
j_gene: TRBJ1-4
d_gene: .
v_gene: TRBV19
abundance: .

CDR3aa: CASSPGTPTYEQYF
CDR3nt: TGCGCCAGCAGCCCCGGGACACCCACCTACGAGCAGTACTTC
j_gene: TRBJ2-7
d_gene: .
v_gene: TRBV5-1
abundance: .

CDR3aa: CASSPLGGGNQPQHF
CDR3nt: TGTGCCAGTAGTCCCTTGGGGGGGGGCAATCAGCCCCAGCATTTT
j_gene: TRBJ1-5
d_gene: .
v_gene: TRBV19
abundance: .

CDR3aa: CASSHHDGETQYF
CDR3nt: TGCGCCAGCAGTCATCACGACGGGGAGACCCAGTACTTC
j_gene: TRBJ2-5
d_gene: .
v_gene: TRBV23-1
abundance: .

CDR3aa: CASSLTSVEQYF
CDR3nt: TGTGCCAGCAGTCTTACTAGCGTGGAGCAGTACTTC
j_gene: TRBJ2-7
d_gene: TRBD2
v_gene: TRBV6-2/TRBV6-3
abundance: .

CDR3aa: CASSPVGATANEKLFF
CDR3nt: TGTGCCAGCTCACCAGTAGGGGCGACGGCTAATGAAAAACTGTTTTTT
j_gene: TRBJ1-4
d_gene: .
v_gene: TRBV18
abundance: .

CDR3aa: CASSQALTSTDTQYF
CDR3nt: TGCGCCAGCAGCCAAGCACTAACTAGCACAGATACGCAGTATTTT
j_gene: TRBJ2-3
d_gene: .
v_gene: TRBV4-1
abundance: .